What follows are 18 T cell receptor beta chains derived from one specimen sequenced in a study of T cell repertoires in ileal Crohn's disease. TCRdb's copy holds only in-frame clones and misses some; the assay was immunoSEQ multiplex PCR. This sample has about 5,400 clones, with 69% found just once. Time point defined: neoterminal ileum biopsy at postoperative endoscopy, about 6 months after surgery. The sample was ileal tissue. These receptors all stem from an adult with Crohn's disease.

The chain combines TRBV19 with TRBJ1-4, with TRBD1 as a possible D gene (6 bases). The CDR3 runs to 15 residues. V shed 7 bases and J shed 8 bases, with 20 bases lying between them. Germline lookup yields CDR1 LNHDA and CDR2 SQIVND (reference sequence). Here the CDR3 reads CASKLKGDLREKLFF. The CDR3 DNA reads TGTGCCAGTAAGCTCAAGGGGGATTTGAGGGAAAAACTGTTTTTT.

Of note for this clone: A read error likely explains this, since a far larger clone differs by one base. The V gene is TRBV19, the J gene TRBJ2-1; 8 nucleotides line up with TRBD2. Germline CDR1 reads LNHDA; CDR2 reads SQIVND (reference sequence). The CDR3 is made up of 15 amino acids. The CDR3 here is CASSIGSGDYNEPFF. CDR3 DNA sequence: TGTGCCAGTAGTATTGGTAGCGGGGACTACAATGAGCCGTTCTTC.

This clone was observed a few times. Here the CDR3 DNA reads TGTGCCAGCAGTGACAGGGTAAACACTGAAGCTTTCTTT. It translates to CASSDRVNTEAFF. The chain has TRBV6-5 and TRBJ1-1; 7 bases fit TRBD1. V shed 5 bases and J 2 bases; nucleotides not matched to a gene: 2. The CDR3 runs 13 residues. The germline V gene has CDR1 MNHEY and CDR2 SVGAGI.

This clone was picked up one time. The chain employs TRBV5-1 and TRBJ2-5, with D perhaps TRBD2 (5 bases). Trimming took off 4 bases at V and 5 bases at J, with 9 bases between the two ends. The length of the CDR3 is 12 residues. Germline CDR1 and CDR2: SGHRS and YFSETQ. DNA for the CDR3: TGCGCCAGCAGCCCCGGCGGGGAGACCCAGTACTTC. Encoded protein: CASSPGGETQYF.

The V call is TRBV11-3, the J call TRBJ2-5; D is perhaps TRBD2 (5 bases). The J call may not be correct, given that the DNA end is closer to TRBJ2-7. Germline CDR1 reads SGHNT; CDR2 reads YENEEA. CDR3 length equals 15 residues. Written as DNA, the CDR3 is TGTGCCAGCAGCTTGGAGGCCCCCACCTCCTACGAGCAGTACTTC. Its translation is CASSLEAPTSYEQYF.

This rearrangement joins TRBV2 to TRBJ2-5; D perhaps matches TRBD2 (6 bases). The CDR3 sequence is 12 residues long. CDR1 SNHLY and CDR2 FYNNEI come from the germline V gene. V gave up 4 bases and J gave up 4 bases, with 7 bases separating them. CDR3 region: CASSAGRETQYF. The CDR3, as DNA: TGTGCCAGCAGTGCCGGGAGAGAGACCCAGTACTTC.

The chain has TRBV5-1 and TRBJ1-1; D remains ambiguous. CDR1 SGHRS and CDR2 YFSETQ come from the germline V gene. Trimming removed 4 bases from V and 4 bases from J, with 11 bases in between. This CDR3 is 13 amino acids long. Written as DNA, the CDR3 is TGCGCCAGCAGCCAAACAGTTGCCACTGAAGCTTTCTTT. Translated: CASSQTVATEAFF.

The chain recombines TRBV28 with TRBJ2-1; 10 bases are shared with TRBD2. This CDR3 is built from 15 residues. The V segment lost 4 bases and the J segment 0 bases; nucleotides outside the gene matches: 0. Per the germline V gene, CDR1 is MDHEN and CDR2 is SYDVKM. The CDR3 reads CASSSSGSSYNEQFF. In DNA form, the CDR3 reads TGTGCCAGCAGTTCTAGCGGGAGCTCCTACAATGAGCAGTTCTTC.

This clone showed up just a few times. V gene TRBV11-3 combines with J gene TRBJ2-1, with 11 positions matching TRBD2. V trimming: 1 base; J trimming: 2 bases; junction bases outside the gene matches: 7. Germline V gene data show CDR1 as SGHNT and CDR2 as YENEEA. CDR3 length equals 18 residues. The CDR3 bases are TGTGCCAGCAGCTTAGGGGGAAATAGCGGGGGGGCCTACAATGAGCAGTTCTTC. Translated: CASSLGGNSGGAYNEQFF.

In its sample, this clone ranks as large. The V call is TRBV4-3, the J call TRBJ1-2, with a tentative D call TRBD1 (6 bases). The germline CDR1 and CDR2 sequences are LGHNA and YSLEER. V lost 3 bases to trimming and J lost 2 bases, with 13 bases between them. The CDR3 has 15 amino acids. The CDR3 reads CASSHQNTGNYGYTF. For the CDR3, the DNA is TGCGCCAGCAGCCACCAAAACACAGGGAACTATGGCTACACCTTC.

The chain's CDR3 is CASTPIRGYGYTF. CDR3 nucleotides: TGTGCCAGTACCCCAATCCGAGGCTATGGCTACACCTTC. J is TRBJ1-2 and V is TRBV19; no reliable D call. This CDR3 has 13 residues. Looked up from germline, CDR1 is LNHDA and CDR2 is SQIVND (reference sequence). Deletions cut 7 bases from V and 4 bases from J, with 13 bases between.

The V gene is TRBV7-2, the J gene TRBJ2-7, with a tentative D call TRBD2 (6 bases). The CDR3 runs 15 residues. Germline CDR1 SGHTA, CDR2 FQGNSA. Deletions cut 1 base from V and 4 bases from J, with 14 bases between. CDR3 loop: CASSLGTGGIYEQYF. The CDR3 region has the DNA TGTGCCAGCAGCTTAGGAACCGGGGGAATATACGAGCAGTACTTC.

This clone was observed once. This chain links TRBV4-1 with TRBJ2-7; a possible D gene is TRBD1 (5 bases). V dropped 0 bases and J dropped 4 bases, with 13 bases sitting between them. The CDR3 length is 15 residues. Germline V gene data show CDR1 as MGHRA and CDR2 as YSYEKL. In nucleotides, the CDR3 is TGCGCCAGCAGCCAAGATAGGGGCCAGGTATACGAGCAGTACTTC. It translates to CASSQDRGQVYEQYF.

The CDR3 here is CASSSTGQGFTDTQYF. CDR3 nucleotide sequence: TGTGCCAGTAGTAGTACGGGACAGGGATTCACAGATACGCAGTATTTT. J is TRBJ2-3 and V is TRBV19, with 9 bases fitting TRBD1. V dropped 4 bases and J dropped 2; count of bases not matched to a gene: 7. The CDR3 loop spans 16 amino acids. Germline CDR1 LNHDA, CDR2 SQIVND (reference sequence).

V and J are TRBV7-9 and TRBJ2-1, with D unclear. The V end lost 2 bases, the J end lost 8 bases, and 13 bases lay between the germline ends. Germline assignment: CDR1 SEHNR and CDR2 FQNEAQ (reference sequence). The CDR3 is 14 amino acids. The CDR3 spells CASSLLISSDEQFF. The CDR3 DNA reads as TGTGCCAGCAGCTTATTAATCTCGTCGGATGAGCAGTTCTTC.

Notes on this clone: The junction departs from the called germline gene at one end, perhaps through a read error. The chain links TRBV5-1 to TRBJ2-3; TRBD2 matches at 9 bases. Germline CDR1 and CDR2: SGHRS and YFSETQ. CDR3 length: 15 residues. CDR3 region: CASSLGGRAGDTQYF. Written as DNA, the CDR3 is TGTGCCAGCAGCTTGGGCGGGAGGGCCGGAGATACGCAGTATTTT.

The rearrangement uses TRBV5-4 and TRBJ2-5; TRBD1 matches 8 bases. From germline, CDR1 is SGHNT and CDR2 YYREEE (reference sequence). V was clipped by 4 bases and J by 1 base; unmatched bases: 6. The CDR3 consists of 15 residues. CDR3 bases: TGTGCCAGCAGCCGATCTGGACAGGGCCAAGAGACCCAGTACTTC. Amino acid sequence: CASSRSGQGQETQYF.

A remark on this clone: This may be a read error: a much more frequent sequence differs by one nucleotide. V and J are TRBV4-2 and TRBJ1-1; weak D call: TRBD1 (5 bases). V lost 4 bases to trimming and J lost 2 bases, with 14 bases between them. The length of the CDR3 is 15 residues. The germline V gene has CDR1 LGHNA and CDR2 YNFKEQ. The CDR3 is CASSPFDRINTEAFF. The DNA for the CDR3 is TGTGCCAGCAGCCCTTTCGACAGAATAAACACTGAAGCTTTCTTT.